The 8 T cell receptor beta chains below were found in one sample sequenced in a study of blood T cell repertoires in COVID-19. Produced via immunoSEQ multiplex PCR; TCRdb's table is partial and in-frame only. The data hold 150,000 to 200,000 clones, with less than 85% observed a single time. Sequences were obtained from peripheral blood. The receptors shown here come from a woman aged 60 to 75 with COVID-19, enrolled during active disease.

In nucleotides, the CDR3 is TGTGCCAGCAGCCAGACCCCAGGGCGGGGAGGCTCCTACGAGCAGTACTTC. It specifies CASSQTPGRGGSYEQYF. The rearrangement uses TRBV7-8 and TRBJ2-7; a weak D match, TRBD2 (6 bases). Per the germline V gene, CDR1 is SGHVS and CDR2 is FQNEAQ. The CDR3 runs 17 residues. The V gene lost 5 bases and the J gene lost 0 bases, with 20 bases spanning the gap.

This sequence joins TRBV27 and TRBJ2-7; 12 positions match TRBD2. V was clipped by 5 bases and J by 3 bases; unmatched bases: 5. This CDR3 comprises 15 residues. Looked up from germline, CDR1 is MNHEY and CDR2 is SMNVEV (reference sequence). Here the CDR3 reads CASSPRTSGNYEQYF. The CDR3, as DNA: TGTGCCAGCAGTCCACGGACTAGCGGGAACTACGAGCAGTACTTC.

The chain couples TRBV19 to TRBJ1-5; the match to TRBD1 covers 12 bases. The V gene's germline CDR1 is LNHDA and CDR2 SQIVND (reference sequence). This CDR3 region has 16 residues. After removal of 6 bases from V and 6 bases from J, the junction contained 9 bases not matched to a gene. The CDR3 here is CASSLSGTGGGQPQHF. CDR3 nucleotide sequence: TGTGCCAGTAGCCTCTCCGGGACAGGGGGCGGTCAGCCCCAGCATTTT.

The V and J genes are TRBV2 and TRBJ2-3; 10 nucleotides line up with TRBD1. CDR1 SNHLY and CDR2 FYNNEI come from the germline V gene. V lost 8 bases and J lost 6; bases outside the gene matches: 8. This CDR3 comprises 14 residues. This chain's CDR3 is CASHTGTGADTQYF. CDR3 in DNA: TGTGCCAGCCACACCGGGACAGGGGCGGATACGCAGTATTTT. Drawing the rest from reference TRBV2 and TRBJ2-3, the complete variable domain is EPEVTQTPSHQVTQMGQEVILRCVPISNHLYFYWYRQILGQKVEFLVSFYNNEISEKSEIFDDQFSVERPDGSNFTLKIRSTKLEDSAMYFCASHTGTGADTQYFGPGTRLTVL.

The V gene is TRBV4-2, the J gene TRBJ2-3, with TRBD2 matching 10 bases. CDR3 length: 17 residues. Trimming removed 1 base from V and 4 bases from J; junction bases left unmatched: 8. Germline assignment: CDR1 LGHNA and CDR2 YNFKEQ. CDR3 DNA sequence: TGTGCCAGCAGCCAAGGGGAAGCGGGAGGGTGGTCAGATACGCAGTATTTT. This codes for CASSQGEAGGWSDTQYF.

The chain joins TRBV7-3 to TRBJ2-3, with D maybe TRBD2 (5 bases). The ends were cut back, 2 bases at V and 6 bases at J, with 15 bases in the middle. The CDR3 loop spans 15 amino acids. Germline CDR1 is SGHTA and CDR2 is FQGTGA. CDR3 residues: CASSLSASLVDTQYF. The CDR3 nucleotides are TGTGCCAGCAGCTTATCGGCTAGCTTGGTGGATACGCAGTATTTT.

The V gene is TRBV5-1, the J gene TRBJ2-2; perhaps TRBD1 as D (5 bases). This CDR3 has 15 amino acids. The germline gives CDR1 SGHRS, CDR2 YFSETQ. V lost 0 bases and J 2 bases, leaving 8 bases between the germline ends. The CDR3 is CASSLAQGNTGELFF. In DNA form, the CDR3 reads TGCGCCAGCAGCTTGGCTCAGGGCAACACCGGGGAGCTGTTTTTT. The whole variable domain, remainder taken from reference TRBV5-1 and TRBJ2-2, is KAGVTQTPRYLIKTRGQQVTLSCSPISGHRSVSWYQQTPGQGLQFLFEYFSETQRNKGNFPGRFSGRQFSNSRSEMNVSTLELGDSALYLCASSLAQGNTGELFFGEGSRLTVL.

This sequence joins TRBV19 and TRBJ1-2, with TRBD1 identical over 8 bases. Germline V gene lookup returns CDR1 LNHDA and CDR2 SQIVND (reference sequence). After removal of 5 bases from V and 5 bases from J, the junction contained 4 bases not matched to a gene. This CDR3 spans 13 amino acids. CDR3 residues: CASSFQGAYGYTF. CDR3 nucleotides: TGTGCCAGTAGTTTTCAGGGGGCGTATGGCTACACCTTC.